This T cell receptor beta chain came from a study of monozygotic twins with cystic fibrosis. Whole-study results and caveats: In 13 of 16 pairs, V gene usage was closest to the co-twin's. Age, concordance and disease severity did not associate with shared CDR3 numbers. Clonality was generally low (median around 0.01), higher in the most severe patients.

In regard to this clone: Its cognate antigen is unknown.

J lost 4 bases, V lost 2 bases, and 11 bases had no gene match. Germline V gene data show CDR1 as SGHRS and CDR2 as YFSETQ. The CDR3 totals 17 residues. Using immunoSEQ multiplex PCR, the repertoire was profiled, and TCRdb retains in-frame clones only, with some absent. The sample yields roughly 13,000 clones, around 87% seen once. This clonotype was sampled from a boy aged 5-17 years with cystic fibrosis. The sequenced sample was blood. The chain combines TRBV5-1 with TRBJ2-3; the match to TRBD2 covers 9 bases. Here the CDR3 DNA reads TGCGCCAGCAGCTTCTACTCCGGACTAGCGCGATCAGATACGCAGTATTTT. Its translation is CASSFYSGLARSDTQYF. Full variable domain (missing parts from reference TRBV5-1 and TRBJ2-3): KAGVTQTPRYLIKTRGQQVTLSCSPISGHRSVSWYQQTPGQGLQFLFEYFSETQRNKGNFPGRFSGRQFSNSRSEMNVSTLELGDSALYLCASSFYSGLARSDTQYFGPGTRLTVL.